The clone carrying this T cell receptor beta chain was seen repeatedly, ten times or more. Its antigen is unidentified. Arm-PCR of CDR3 regions with iRepertoire HTBI primers generated TCR beta libraries. TCRdb processed the multiplex PCR reads anew with MiXCR; each CDR3 protein has one entry. The sample holds approximately 300,000 distinct CDR3 sequences, about 20% seen once. Documented time point: newly diagnosed GD, antithyroid drugs for less than 3 months. TCR sequences were obtained from RNA taken from PBMCs. The V gene's germline CDR1 is SGHAT and CDR2 FQNNGV. V shed 1 base and J shed 8 bases, with 8 bases lying between them. CDR3 size: 12 residues. This sample was included in a study of regulatory T cells in long-lasting Graves disease. Across the whole study: Prior antithyroid drug treatment in newly diagnosed Graves' patients lasted under 3 months.

Notes on the study in general: Among samples with persistent disease, TRBV28, TRBJ1-2 and TRBJ2-5 were favored.

This material consisted of peripheral blood mononuclear cells (PBMCs), taken at new diagnosis, from a patient treated with antithyroid drugs. The receptor comes from a female donor with Graves disease. The chain employs TRBV11-2 and TRBJ1-2; D gene ambiguous. The CDR3 DNA reads as TGTGCCAGCAGCTTAGCTCCGGAGGGCTACACCTTC. It codes for CASSLAPEGYTF.